This paragraph covers one TCR beta chain sequence. Individual cDNA molecules carried attached unique molecular identifiers. One entry per CDR3 protein results from TCRdb running MiXCR on the 5' RACE reads. This sample has 83,000 or so distinct CDR3 sequences, with about 10% found just once. This specimen comes from a study of early T cells in non-severe SARS-CoV-2 infection. The wider study: The authors sequenced bulk RNA from unsorted whole blood, leaving chains unpaired.

The CDR3 is 12 amino acids. The sequencing used whole blood, collected at baseline. This receptor was obtained from an adult who was a healthcare worker with PCR-confirmed SARS-CoV-2 infection or an uninfected control (not recorded which). The chain recombines TRBV21-1 with TRBJ2-7; TRBD1 is the table's D call, not checked against the DNA. TRBV21-1 is a recognized pseudogene. The CDR3: CASSKKGYEQYF. The DNA for the CDR3 is TGTGCCAGCAGCAAAAAGGGGTACGAGCAGTACTTC.